The rows below give T cell receptor beta chains drawn from one sample of a study of CD8 T cells in ankylosing spondylitis. TCRdb re-called the 5' RACE reads through MiXCR, storing one row per CDR3 protein. The data hold approximately 250,000 distinct CDR3 sequences, with 24% observed a single time. Sequenced sample: blood, either unsorted or a sorted T cell fraction (not recorded which). Receptor source: a male donor with ankylosing spondylitis or in good health (not recorded which). CDR3s include the opening cysteine and the closing phenylalanine or tryptophan. Clone size is not always given. Where it is, it says once, few, many or a class for expanded clones.

>many|TRBJ2-7|TRBV7-6
CASSLAALSYEQYF
>many|TRBJ2-3|TRBV27
CASSPGANTQYF
>few|TRBJ2-1|TRBV20-1
CSARNLAGAYNEQFF
>-|TRBJ2-4|TRBV11-2
CASSLGRQENIQYF
>-|TRBJ2-5|TRBV29-1
CSVQLQGARETQYF
>-|TRBJ1-5|TRBV20-1
CSAITSNQPQHF
>few|TRBJ1-2|TRBV10-2
CASTPDREYGYTF
>-|TRBJ2-1|TRBV20-1
CSARGGRGGYNEQFF
>once|TRBJ2-7|TRBV5-5
CASSSTTGLADYEQYF
>-|TRBJ2-3|TRBV20-1
CSARAGADGVQYF
>many|TRBJ1-2|TRBV5-1
CASSSAGGDGYTF
>few|TRBJ2-3|TRBV4-1
CASSPRRGLDTQYF
>few|TRBJ1-3|TRBV20-1
CSASGLGGSGNTIYF
>few|TRBJ2-7|TRBV3-1
CASSLRRQGPYEQYF
>few|TRBJ1-5|TRBV12-3/TRBV12-4
CASSLTGNQPQHF
>-|TRBJ1-4|TRBV6-5
CASSYSIPSNNEKLFF
>many|TRBJ1-4|TRBV10-3
CAISEGTGTNEKLFF
>few|TRBJ1-4|TRBV10-3
CAISPGQGAIVNEKLFF
>-|TRBJ2-3|TRBV9
CASSTQAGGTKDTQYF
>-|TRBJ2-3|TRBV28
CASSFHRVADTQYF
>many|TRBJ1-1|TRBV3-1
CASSQGITAGAFF
>many|TRBJ2-3|TRBV7-3
CASSDRWGSTDTQYF
>-|TRBJ1-6|TRBV12-3/TRBV12-4
CASSLFNKDSPLHF
>-|TRBJ1-5|TRBV3-1
CASSRDKNQPQHF
>few|TRBJ2-5|TRBV5-6
CASSSNLGETQYF
>few|TRBJ2-2|TRBV12-3/TRBV12-4
CASRSGTSNTGELFF
>few|TRBJ2-3|TRBV12-3/TRBV12-4
CASSLQGSTDTQYF
>-|TRBJ2-1|TRBV20-1
CSANRRVSSYNEQFF